The rows below give T cell receptor beta chains drawn from one sample of a study of blood T cell repertoires in COVID-19. Measured with immunoSEQ multiplex PCR; TCRdb has only the in-frame clones, and not every one. Of under 300,000 clones listed, about 90% are singletons. Sample: peripheral blood. Receptors were obtained from a man aged 55 to 70 with acute or convalescent COVID-19. Each CDR3 is given with its conserved first and last residue. Each record gives: D gene, J gene, V gene, clone size, CDR3 protein, CDR3 DNA. The D gene is left open where the match is weak. Rows may omit the clone size; those that give it use once, few, many or a size class.

. | TRBJ2-7 | TRBV28 | . | CASSPGGGSSYEQYF | TGTGCCAGCAGCCCGGGTGGGGGGAGCTCCTACGAGCAGTACTTC
. | TRBJ2-7 | TRBV6-6 | . | CASSSAYEQYF | TGTGCCAGCAGTTCCGCCTACGAGCAGTACTTC
TRBD2 | TRBJ2-3 | TRBV25-1 | . | CASNAGGIDTQYF | TGTGCCAGCAACGCGGGAGGGATAGATACGCAGTATTTT
. | TRBJ2-7 | TRBV11-3 | . | CASSSEGHLYEQYF | TGTGCCAGCAGCTCCGAGGGACATCTCTACGAGCAGTACTTC
. | TRBJ2-5 | TRBV9 | . | CASSVVGSGQETQYF | TGTGCCAGCAGCGTAGTCGGGTCGGGGCAAGAGACCCAGTACTTC
. | TRBJ2-5 | TRBV24-1 | once | CATSVGVQETQYF | TGTGCCACCAGTGTAGGGGTCCAAGAGACCCAGTACTTC
TRBD1 | TRBJ1-5 | TRBV28 | . | CASSLLTGDQPQHF | TGTGCCAGCAGTTTACTTACAGGGGATCAGCCCCAGCATTTT
TRBD2 | TRBJ2-7 | TRBV27 | . | CASSPRLAASSFYEQYF | TGTGCCAGCAGTCCTCGACTAGCGGCCAGTTCTTTCTACGAGCAGTACTTC
. | TRBJ1-1 | TRBV2 | few | CASLESIMNTEAFF | TGTGCCAGCCTAGAGAGCATAATGAACACTGAAGCTTTCTTT
. | TRBJ2-1 | TRBV10-3 | . | CAISGLGDSSWRARGEQFF | TGTGCCATCAGTGGTTTGGGGGACTCGAGTTGGAGGGCCCGGGGTGAGCAGTTCTTC
. | TRBJ1-2 | TRBV12-3/TRBV12-4 | . | CASSQGFYGYTF | TGTGCCAGCAGCCAGGGGTTCTATGGCTACACCTTC
TRBD2 | TRBJ2-1 | TRBV14 | . | CASTRTSGSNEQFF | TGTGCCAGCACCCGGACTAGCGGGAGCAATGAGCAGTTCTTC
. | TRBJ2-5 | TRBV7-2 | . | CASSSPSKETQYF | TGTGCCAGCAGCTCCCCCAGTAAAGAGACCCAGTACTTC
TRBD1 | TRBJ1-5 | TRBV20-1 | . | CSASPTGGQPQHF | TGCAGTGCTAGTCCGACAGGGGGACAGCCCCAGCATTTT
. | TRBJ2-5 | TRBV6-5 | . | CASSYQDSKETQYF | TGTGCCAGCAGTTACCAGGACAGCAAAGAGACCCAGTACTTC
TRBD1 | TRBJ2-1 | TRBV11-1 | . | CASSLRQGSNEQFF | TGTGCCAGCAGCTTACGACAGGGAAGCAATGAGCAGTTCTTC
. | TRBJ1-3 | TRBV7-9 | . | CASSLGVSGNTIYF | TGTGCCAGCAGCTTAGGAGTCTCTGGAAACACCATATATTTT
. | TRBJ1-1 | TRBV28 | . | CASTLGGRPEAFF | TGTGCCAGCACCCTTGGGGGGAGGCCTGAAGCTTTCTTT
. | TRBJ1-2 | TRBV27 | . | CASSRSGGTSYGYTF | TGTGCCAGCAGTAGATCAGGCGGGACCTCCTATGGCTACACCTTC
. | TRBJ1-2 | TRBV6-6 | . | CASSLGTSGVYGYTF | TGTGCCAGCAGTTTGGGGACTTCTGGAGTATATGGCTACACCTTC
. | TRBJ2-5 | TRBV12-5 | . | CASGLAGQETQYF | TGTGCTAGTGGTCTCGCAGGGCAAGAGACCCAGTACTTC
TRBD1 | TRBJ2-2 | TRBV6-1 | . | CASSEATGQGARGELFF | TGTGCCAGCAGTGAAGCGACCGGACAGGGGGCACGTGGGGAGCTGTTTTTT
. | TRBJ1-1 | TRBV11-3 | . | CASSIQGDTEAFF | TGTGCCAGCAGCATACAGGGCGATACTGAAGCTTTCTTT
TRBD1 | TRBJ1-5 | TRBV28 | . | CASGTGYNQPQHF | TGTGCCAGTGGGACAGGCTACAATCAGCCCCAGCATTTT
. | TRBJ1-2 | TRBV12-3/TRBV12-4 | . | CASSTIDRSGYTF | TGTGCCAGCAGTACGATCGACAGGTCTGGCTACACCTTC
. | TRBJ1-1 | TRBV28 | . | CASSLILDSGNTEAFF | TGTGCCAGCAGTTTAATCTTGGACTCGGGGAACACTGAAGCTTTCTTT
TRBD2 | TRBJ2-7 | TRBV30 | . | CAWGLGAGGLYEQYF | TGTGCCTGGGGCCTGGGAGCGGGAGGGCTCTACGAGCAGTACTTC
. | TRBJ1-1 | TRBV5-1 | . | CASSLQGVGTEAFF | TGCGCCAGCAGCTTACAGGGCGTGGGCACTGAAGCTTTCTTT
TRBD1 | TRBJ1-2 | TRBV7-3 | . | CASSPGQGVGGYTF | TGTGCCAGCAGCCCCGGACAGGGGGTCGGTGGCTACACCTTC
TRBD1 | TRBJ1-1 | TRBV6-5 | . | CASSPRTGSAFF | TGTGCCAGCAGCCCACGGACAGGCTCCGCTTTCTTT
. | TRBJ2-4 | TRBV5-8 | few | CASSLDRVADLAKNIQYF | TGTGCCAGCAGCTTGGATCGTGTAGCGGACCTAGCCAAAAACATTCAGTACTTC
. | TRBJ1-2 | TRBV30 | . | CASPKSDGYTF | TGTGCCTCCCCGAAGAGCGATGGCTACACCTTC
. | TRBJ1-2 | TRBV6-1 | few | CASSEGRAYGYTF | TGTGCCAGCAGTGAGGGCAGGGCATATGGCTACACCTTC
. | TRBJ1-2 | TRBV5-1 | . | CASSLAPGTISGGYTF | TGCGCCAGCAGCTTGGCCCCCGGGACAATTTCGGGTGGCTACACCTTC
. | TRBJ2-5 | TRBV24-1 | . | CATSDGTAGGETQYF | TGTGCCACCAGTGACGGGACAGCGGGTGGGGAGACCCAGTACTTC
TRBD1 | TRBJ2-5 | TRBV7-3 | . | CASSPQGQGQETQYF | TGTGCCAGCAGCCCCCAGGGACAGGGTCAAGAGACCCAGTACTTC
. | TRBJ2-3 | TRBV20-1 | . | CSARDPPEQYF | TGCAGTGCTAGAGATCCGCCAGAGCAGTATTTT
. | TRBJ2-5 | TRBV30 | . | CAWRKGLSGEETQYF | TGTGCCTGGAGAAAAGGACTCTCAGGGGAAGAGACCCAGTACTTC
. | TRBJ2-2 | TRBV7-2 | . | CASGTDGTGELFF | TGTGCCAGCGGAACAGATGGCACCGGGGAGCTGTTTTTT
. | TRBJ2-7 | TRBV6-5 | . | CASSPLRLFDEQYF | TGTGCCAGCAGTCCCCTTCGTTTGTTCGACGAGCAGTACTTC
. | TRBJ2-7 | TRBV2 | . | CASGTRVEQYF | TGTGCCAGCGGGACTCGCGTTGAGCAGTACTTC
TRBD1 | TRBJ2-6 | TRBV18 | . | CASSAPGQVSGANVLTF | TGTGCCAGCTCAGCTCCGGGACAGGTCTCTGGGGCCAACGTCCTGACTTTC
TRBD1 | TRBJ2-7 | TRBV28 | . | CASRLQGAPYEQYF | TGTGCCAGCAGGCTACAGGGGGCCCCCTACGAGCAGTACTTC
. | TRBJ2-1 | TRBV24-1 | once | CATSDWSRSVNEQFF | TGTGCCACCAGTGATTGGAGCCGGAGTGTCAATGAGCAGTTCTTC
TRBD1 | TRBJ1-5 | TRBV7-9 | few | CASSLGGQGNQPQHF | TGTGCCAGCAGCTTAGGAGGACAGGGCAATCAGCCCCAGCATTTT
. | TRBJ1-2 | TRBV11-3 | . | CASSPLTGNYGYTF | TGTGCCAGCAGCCCTCTCACGGGGAACTATGGCTACACCTTC